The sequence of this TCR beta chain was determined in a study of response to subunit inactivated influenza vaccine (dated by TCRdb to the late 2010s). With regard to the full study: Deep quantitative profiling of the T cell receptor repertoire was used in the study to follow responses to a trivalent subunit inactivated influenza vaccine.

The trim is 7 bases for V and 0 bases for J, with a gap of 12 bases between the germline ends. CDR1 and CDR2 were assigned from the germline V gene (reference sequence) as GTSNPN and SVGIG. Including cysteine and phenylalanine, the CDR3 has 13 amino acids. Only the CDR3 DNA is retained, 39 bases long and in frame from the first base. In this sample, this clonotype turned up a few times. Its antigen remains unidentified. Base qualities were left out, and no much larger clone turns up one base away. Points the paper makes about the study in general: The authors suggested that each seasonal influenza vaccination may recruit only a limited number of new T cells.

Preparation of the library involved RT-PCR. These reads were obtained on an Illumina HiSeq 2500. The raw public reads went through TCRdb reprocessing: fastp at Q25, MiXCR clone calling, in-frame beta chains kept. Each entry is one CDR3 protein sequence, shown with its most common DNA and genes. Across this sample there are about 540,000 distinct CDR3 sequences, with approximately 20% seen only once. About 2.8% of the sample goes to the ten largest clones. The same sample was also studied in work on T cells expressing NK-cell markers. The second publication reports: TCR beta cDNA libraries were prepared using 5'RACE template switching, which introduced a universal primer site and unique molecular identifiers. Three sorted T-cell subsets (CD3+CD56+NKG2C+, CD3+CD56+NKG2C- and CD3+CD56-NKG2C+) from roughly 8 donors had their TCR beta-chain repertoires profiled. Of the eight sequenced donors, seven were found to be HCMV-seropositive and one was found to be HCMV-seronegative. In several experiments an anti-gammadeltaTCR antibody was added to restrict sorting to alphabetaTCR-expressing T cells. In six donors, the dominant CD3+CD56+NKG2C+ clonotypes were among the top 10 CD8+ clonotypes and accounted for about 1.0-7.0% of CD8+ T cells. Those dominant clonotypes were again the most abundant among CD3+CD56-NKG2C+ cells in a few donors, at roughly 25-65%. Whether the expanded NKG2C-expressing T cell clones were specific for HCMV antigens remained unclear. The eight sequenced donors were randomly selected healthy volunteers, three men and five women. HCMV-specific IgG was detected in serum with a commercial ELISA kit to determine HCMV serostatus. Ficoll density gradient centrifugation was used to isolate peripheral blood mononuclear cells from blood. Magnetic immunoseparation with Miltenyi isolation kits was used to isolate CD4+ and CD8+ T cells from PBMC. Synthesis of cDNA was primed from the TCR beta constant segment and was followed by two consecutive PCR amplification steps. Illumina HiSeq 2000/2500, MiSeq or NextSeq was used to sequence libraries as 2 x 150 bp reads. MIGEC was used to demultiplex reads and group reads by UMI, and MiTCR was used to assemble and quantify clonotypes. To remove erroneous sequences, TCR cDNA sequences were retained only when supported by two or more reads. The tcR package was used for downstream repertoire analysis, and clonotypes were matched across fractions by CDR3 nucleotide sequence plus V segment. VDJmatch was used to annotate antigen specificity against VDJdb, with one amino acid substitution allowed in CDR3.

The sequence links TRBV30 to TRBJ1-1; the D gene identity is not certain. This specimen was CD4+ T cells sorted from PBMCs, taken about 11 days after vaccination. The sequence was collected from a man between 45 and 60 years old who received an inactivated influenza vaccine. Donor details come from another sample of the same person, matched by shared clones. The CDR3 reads CASSHSMNTEAFF. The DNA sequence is TGTGCCTCCTCCCACAGCATGAACACTGAAGCTTTCTTT.